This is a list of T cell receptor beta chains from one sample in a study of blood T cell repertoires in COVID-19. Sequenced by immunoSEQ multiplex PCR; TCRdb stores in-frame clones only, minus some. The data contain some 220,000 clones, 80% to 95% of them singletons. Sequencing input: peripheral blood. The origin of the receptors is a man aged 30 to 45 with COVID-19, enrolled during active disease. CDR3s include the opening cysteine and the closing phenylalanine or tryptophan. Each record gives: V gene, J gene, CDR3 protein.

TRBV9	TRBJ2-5	CASSPPFWEGRETQYF
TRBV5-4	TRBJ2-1	CASSLGLAQHEQFF
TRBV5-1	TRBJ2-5	CASSWRLAGGRETQYF
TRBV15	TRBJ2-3	CATSRGQGPDTQYF
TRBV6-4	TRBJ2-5	CASSDTAGNQETQYF
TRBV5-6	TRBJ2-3	CASSLRHTSTDTQYF
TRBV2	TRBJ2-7	CASSYATYEQYF
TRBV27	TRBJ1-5	CASSLGGNNQPQHF
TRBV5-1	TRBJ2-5	CASSRQGRQETQYF
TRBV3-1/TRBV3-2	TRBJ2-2	CASSHRNTGELFF
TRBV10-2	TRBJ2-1	CASSPSGGLYNEQFF
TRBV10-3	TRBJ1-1	CAISEGAAMGSAFF
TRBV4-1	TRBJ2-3	CASSPGLPGDTQYF
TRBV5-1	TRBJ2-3	CASRYQAGGSTDTQYF
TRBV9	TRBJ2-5	CASSVDRGETQYF
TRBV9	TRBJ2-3	CASSVDGGGKSDTQYF
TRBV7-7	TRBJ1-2	CASSHDGARVYGYTF
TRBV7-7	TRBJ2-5	CASSLGAKETQYF
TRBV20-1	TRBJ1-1	CSASVQMNTEAFF
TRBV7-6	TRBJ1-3	CASSATGDPGNTIYF
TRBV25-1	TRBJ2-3	CASSEWGGDTQYF
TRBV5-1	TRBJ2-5	CASSLQGSIGETQYF
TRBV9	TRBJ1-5	CASSVSGSGQPQHF
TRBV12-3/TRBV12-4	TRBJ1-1	CASSFSSGEAFF
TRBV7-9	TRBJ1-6	CASSLGGQGRSPLHF
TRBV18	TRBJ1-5	CASSPRGHNQPQHF